This TCR beta chain is from a study of memory B cells and T cells in multiple sclerosis. Trimming took 2 bases from V and 2 from J; bases not matched to a gene: 5. The CDR3 length is 15 residues. CDR1 and CDR2 from the germline V gene are SQVTM and ANQGSEA. Method: immunoSEQ multiplex PCR; TCRdb's copy keeps in-frame clones and lacks some. The table shows some 7,000 clones, with about 60% occurring only once. Remarks on this clone: Its antigen remains unknown.

Points from the study as a whole: Shared clonotype counts depended on differing compartment clone-set sizes and were normalized.

The sequenced sample consisted of memory (CD45RO+) CD8+ T cells from blood. The genes are TRBV29-1 and TRBJ2-7; 11 nucleotides align to TRBD2. The receptor comes from a human donor with multiple sclerosis. The DNA of the CDR3 is TGCAGCGTTGAATTACTAGCGGGGGCCACCTACGAGCAGTACTTC. Its protein product is CSVELLAGATYEQYF.